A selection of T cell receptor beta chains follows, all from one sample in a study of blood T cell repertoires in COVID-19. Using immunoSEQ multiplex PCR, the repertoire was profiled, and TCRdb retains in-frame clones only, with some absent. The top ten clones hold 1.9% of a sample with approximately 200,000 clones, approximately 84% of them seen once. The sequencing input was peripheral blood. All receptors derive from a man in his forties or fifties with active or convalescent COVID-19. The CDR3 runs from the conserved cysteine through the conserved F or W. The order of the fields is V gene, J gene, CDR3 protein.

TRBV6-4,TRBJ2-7,CASSDSGLAGGGPYF
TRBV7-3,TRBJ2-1,CASSLTPGSEQFF
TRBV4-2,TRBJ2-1,CASSRSGDLMNEQFF
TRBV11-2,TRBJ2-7,CASSPDRGHEQYF
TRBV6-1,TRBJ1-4,CASSESWQGNEKLFF
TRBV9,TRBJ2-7,CASSGAGSYEQYF
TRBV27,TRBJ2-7,CASSLFRGSYEQYF
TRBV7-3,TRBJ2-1,CASSLDSGRNNEQFF
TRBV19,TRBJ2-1,CASTRQGLSSYNEQFF
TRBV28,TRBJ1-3,CASSPARGGAGNTIYF
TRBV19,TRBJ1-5,CASSIYGLEDDQPQHF
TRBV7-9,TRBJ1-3,CASSRQGGRNTIYF
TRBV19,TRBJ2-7,CASSILDSYEQYF
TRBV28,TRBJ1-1,CASSYPGQRNTEAFF
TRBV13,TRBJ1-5,CASSFRTGNQPQHF
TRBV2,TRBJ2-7,CASRKDRAPDEQYF
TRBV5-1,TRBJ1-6,CASSADRGNSPLHF
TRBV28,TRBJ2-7,CASSKGTPSYEQYF
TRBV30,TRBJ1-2,CACKQGDYGYTF
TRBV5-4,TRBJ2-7,CASSLATYEQYF
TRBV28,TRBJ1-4,CASSLPGISNEKLFF
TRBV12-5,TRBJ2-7,CASGDASGYEQYF
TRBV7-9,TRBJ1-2,CASSFGQAYHGYTF
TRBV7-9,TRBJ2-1,CASSLAGGTDEQFF
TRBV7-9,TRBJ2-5,CASSLGGGSGEETQYF
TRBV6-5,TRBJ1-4,CASSYSYSVNEKLFF
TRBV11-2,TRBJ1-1,CASSPLGAFDTEAFF
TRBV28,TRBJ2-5,CASSLSSSGNGRGTQYF
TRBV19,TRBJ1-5,CASSLRVSNQPQHF
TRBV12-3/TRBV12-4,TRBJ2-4,CASSLGPWGERYF
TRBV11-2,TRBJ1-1,CASSPYTEAFF
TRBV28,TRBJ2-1,CASRWGRFSSSYNEQFF
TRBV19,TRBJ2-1,CASSIRDTNNEQFF
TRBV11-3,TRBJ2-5,CASSFGSGAGETQYF
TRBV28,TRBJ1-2,CASRNYRENYGYTF
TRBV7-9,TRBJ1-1,CASSFADSQYTEAFF
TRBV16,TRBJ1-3,CASSHRRGAIYF
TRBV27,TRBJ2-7,CASSPSLAGPSYEQYF
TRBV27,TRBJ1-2,CASTPDRDNYGYTF
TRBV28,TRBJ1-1,CASSFWGTENTEAFF